This TCR beta chain was sequenced in a study of blood T cell repertoires in COVID-19. Study information: Collection of acute and convalescent COVID-19 samples took place in the United States, Italy and Spain.

The table came from immunoSEQ multiplex PCR; TCRdb's copy has only in-frame clones and leaves some out. The sample includes approximately 250,000 clones, under 90% of them seen just once. V gave up 1 base and J gave up 4 bases, with 14 bases separating them. Germline CDR1 reads SGHRS; CDR2 reads YFSETQ. The CDR3 is made up of 15 amino acids. Sequencing input: PBMCs or T cells enriched from blood (not recorded which). This TCR was recovered from a man between 25 and 39 years old with acute COVID-19. The chain links TRBV5-1 to TRBJ1-1, with unresolved D. The CDR3 loop is CASSLQAPTGTEAFF. The CDR3 region has the DNA TGCGCCAGCAGCTTGCAAGCGCCAACCGGCACTGAAGCTTTCTTT.